The 20 T cell receptor beta chains reported below all come from one sample, sequenced in a study of shared clonotypes between healthy human individuals. Only in-frame clones appear in the TCRdb table, and some are missing; sequencing was by immunoSEQ multiplex PCR. The data show about 2.4 million clones, roughly 93% seen once. The specimen was naive CD4+ T cells from PBMCs. The sample's subset: CD45RA+ positively selected. The receptor set was obtained from a young man in good health. Some clones in this sample may be carry-over from other donors' samples.

V usage is TRBV29-1 and J usage is TRBJ2-1, with D hard to call. Germline CDR1 is SQVTM and CDR2 is ANQGSEA. CDR3 length equals 16 residues. V gave up 4 bases and J gave up 3 bases, with 19 bases separating them. The CDR3 DNA is TGCAGCGTTGCGGCCCTACTCTCAAGGGTCTACAATGAGCAGTTCTTC. This encodes CSVAALLSRVYNEQFF.

The chain is built from TRBV6-1 and TRBJ2-5; TRBD2 aligns across 8 bases. The trim removed 8 bases at V and 2 bases at J, leaving 10 bases unmatched. This CDR3 spans 15 amino acids. CDR1 and CDR2 from the germline V gene are MNHNS and SASEGT. CDR3 nucleotides: TGTGCCAGCCTCCACGGGGGGGAGGGACAAGAGACCCAGTACTTC. The encoded protein is CASLHGGEGQETQYF.

The genes are TRBV7-2 and TRBJ1-5, with a weak D call TRBD1 (6 bases). Trimming pared 2 bases from V and 4 bases from J, leaving 12 bases between. Germline loops: CDR1 SGHTA, CDR2 FQGNSA. The CDR3 is 15 residues long. DNA of the CDR3: TGTGCCAGCAGCTTACAGGGGATTATTAATCAGCCCCAGCATTTT. Its translation is CASSLQGIINQPQHF. Drawing the rest from reference TRBV7-2 and TRBJ1-5, the complete variable domain is GAGVSQSPSNKVTEKGKDVELRCDPISGHTALYWYRQSLGQGLEFLIYFQGNSAPDKSGLPSDRFSAERTGGSVSTLTIQRTQQEDSAVYLCASSLQGIINQPQHFGDGTRLSIL.

Worth noting for this clone: The sample holds other DNA sequences that translate to the same CDR3. The gene calls are TRBV19 and TRBJ1-5, with 10 bases that match TRBD1. Trimming took 1 base from V and 7 from J; bases not matched to a gene: 4. This CDR3 has 15 residues. The V gene's germline CDR1 is LNHDA and CDR2 SQIVND (reference sequence). The CDR3 loop reads CASSIGQGAGQPQHF. Written as DNA, the CDR3 is TGTGCCAGTAGTATAGGACAGGGGGCAGGACAGCCCCAGCATTTT.

The genes are TRBV19 and TRBJ2-1; D may be TRBD2 (6 bases). The CDR3 has 17 residues. V lost 10 bases and J lost 7, with 29 bases in between. The germline V gene has CDR1 LNHDA and CDR2 SQIVND (reference sequence). The CDR3: CATASSLLALRGNEQFF. The CDR3, as DNA: TGTGCCACCGCCTCCTCTTTACTAGCCCTCCGAGGAAATGAGCAGTTCTTC. Full variable domain (remainder filled in from reference TRBV19 and TRBJ2-1): DGGITQSPKYLFRKEGQNVTLSCEQNLNHDAMYWYRQDPGQGLRLIYYSQIVNDFQKGDIAEGYSVSREKKESFPLTVTSAQKNPTAFYLCATASSLLALRGNEQFFGPGTRLTVL.

About this clone: In the same sample, other DNA sequences code for this CDR3. V usage is TRBV15 and J usage is TRBJ2-5; D uncertain. V shed 0 bases and J shed 5 bases, with 13 bases lying between them. The germline V gene has CDR1 LNHNV and CDR2 YYDKDF (reference sequence). This CDR3 region has 15 residues. For the CDR3, the DNA is TGTGCCACCAGCAGAGATCCCATCGCGAGGGAGACCCAGTACTTC. Translation gives CATSRDPIARETQYF.

The chain has TRBV9 and TRBJ2-7, with D unclear. The V and J ends lost 0 bases and 0 bases respectively, with 7 bases between them. Germline lookup yields CDR1 SGDLS and CDR2 YYNGEE. The CDR3 length is 14 residues. The CDR3, as DNA: TGTGCCAGCAGCGTAGACCACAGCTCCTACGAGCAGTACTTC. Translation gives CASSVDHSSYEQYF.

The chain uses TRBV5-1 and TRBJ2-6, with D hard to call. The V gene's germline CDR1 is SGHRS and CDR2 YFSETQ. Trimming removed 0 bases at V and 3 bases at J, with 10 bases between. This CDR3 has 16 residues. CDR3 region: CASSLAGSGGANVLTF. In DNA form, the CDR3 reads TGCGCCAGCAGCTTGGCAGGCTCTGGTGGGGCCAACGTCCTGACTTTC.

V is TRBV28 and J is TRBJ1-2; a weak D match, TRBD1 (5 bases). The V gene's germline CDR1 is MDHEN and CDR2 SYDVKM. The CDR3 loop spans 16 amino acids. The ends were cut back, 2 bases at V and 4 bases at J, with 17 bases in the middle. The CDR3 loop is CASSLGGQGESYGYTF. The CDR3 DNA reads TGTGCCAGCAGTTTAGGAGGGCAGGGTGAGAGCTATGGCTACACCTTC.

This clone was recorded only once. The chain carries TRBV7-9 and TRBJ1-1; a weak D match, TRBD1 (5 bases). The CDR3 has 14 amino acids. Germline CDR1 SEHNR, CDR2 FQNEAQ (reference sequence). V gave up 3 bases and J gave up 0 bases, with 8 bases separating them. The CDR3 DNA follows: TGTGCCAGCAGCTTTGGGGCCCTGAACACTGAAGCTTTCTTT. Its protein is CASSFGALNTEAFF.

The chain recombines TRBV5-1 with TRBJ1-1; 11 nucleotides align to TRBD1. The CDR3 totals 13 residues. The J segment lost 13 bases and the V segment lost 2 bases, leaving 7 bases of the junction unmatched. Germline V CDR1 and CDR2: SGHRS, YFSETQ. CDR3 nucleotide sequence: TGCGCCAGCAGCTTAGGACAGGGGGCTGCTAGTTTCTTT. Amino acids: CASSLGQGAASFF.

V usage is TRBV7-9 and J usage is TRBJ1-2; 7 nucleotides line up with TRBD1. The CDR3 has 17 amino acids. The germline CDR1 and CDR2 sequences are SEHNR and FQNEAQ (reference sequence). Trimming took 0 bases from V and 3 from J; bases not matched to a gene: 10. CDR3 sequence reads: CASSLAPLRGRDYGYTF. In DNA form, the CDR3 reads TGTGCCAGCAGCTTAGCGCCTCTTAGGGGGCGCGACTATGGCTACACCTTC.

The chain couples TRBV5-5 to TRBJ2-4, with 10 bases fitting TRBD1. CDR1 and CDR2 from the germline V gene are SGHKS and YYEKEE (reference sequence). This CDR3 spans 15 amino acids. Trimming cost V 4 bases and J 2 bases; bases outside gene matches: 3. The chain's CDR3 is CASSRQGASKNIQYF. The CDR3 coding sequence is TGTGCCAGCAGCCGACAGGGGGCGTCCAAAAACATTCAGTACTTC.

CDR3 sequence reads: CASSMGLAGGAQQYF. CDR3 in DNA: TGTGCCAGCAGCATGGGACTAGCGGGAGGGGCACAGCAGTACTTC. This chain connects TRBV7-9 to TRBJ2-7, with 16 bases aligning to TRBD2. V lost 5 bases, J lost 8 bases, and 6 bases stayed unmatched. The CDR3 runs to 15 residues. CDR1 and CDR2 from the germline V gene are SEHNR and FQNEAQ (reference sequence).

The chain couples TRBV9 to TRBJ2-7; a possible D gene is TRBD2 (6 bases). CDR1 is SGDLS and CDR2 is YYNGEE in the germline V gene. Trimming pared 2 bases from V and 4 bases from J, leaving 19 bases between. CDR3 length: 16 residues. The DNA for the CDR3 is TGTGCCAGCAGCGTGGGAATAGCGGCCGCTGGATACGAGCAGTACTTC. Translating gives CASSVGIAAAGYEQYF.

The CDR3 DNA reads as TGTGCCAGCAGCCTCGGCCTCAATGAGCAGTTCTTC. Its translation is CASSLGLNEQFF. The chain has TRBV14 and TRBJ2-1, with unresolved D. This CDR3 has 12 amino acids. Germline assignment: CDR1 SGHDN and CDR2 FVKESK. Trimming removed 4 bases at V and 6 bases at J, with 7 bases between. The entire variable domain, with the rest obtained from reference TRBV14 and TRBJ2-1, is as follows: EAGVTQFPSHSVIEKGQTVTLRCDPISGHDNLYWYRRVMGKEIKFLLHFVKESKQDESGMPNNRFLAERTGGTYSTLKVQPAELEDSGVYFCASSLGLNEQFFGPGTRLTVL.

The chain combines TRBV4-1 with TRBJ2-5; D is unclear. The J call may not be correct, given that the DNA end is closer to TRBJ2-7. CDR3 size: 15 residues. Germline values: CDR1 MGHRA, CDR2 YSYEKL. The CDR3 bases are TGCGCCAGCAGCCAAGATGAAGGGCGGCTCTACGAGCAGTACTTC. The encoded protein is CASSQDEGRLYEQYF.

V is TRBV6-5 and J is TRBJ1-1; D is possibly TRBD1 (6 bases). Germline V gene data show CDR1 as MNHEY and CDR2 as SVGAGI. This CDR3 region has 14 residues. Trimming pared 5 bases from V and 6 bases from J, leaving 16 bases between. CDR3 loop: CASSPDLDSPEAFF. As DNA, the CDR3 is TGTGCCAGCAGTCCCGATTTGGACAGTCCTGAAGCTTTCTTT.

This chain's CDR3 is CASSEFTAGLPNTGELFF. The CDR3, as DNA: TGTGCCAGCAGTGAATTTACGGCAGGTTTACCGAACACCGGGGAGCTGTTTTTT. J is TRBJ2-2 and V is TRBV2; no firm D call. The germline CDR1 and CDR2 sequences are SNHLY and FYNNEI. V dropped 2 bases and J dropped 0 bases, with 16 bases sitting between them. The length of the CDR3 is 18 residues. The entire variable domain, with the rest obtained from reference TRBV2 and TRBJ2-2, is as follows: EPEVTQTPSHQVTQMGQEVILRCVPISNHLYFYWYRQILGQKVEFLVSFYNNEISEKSEIFDDQFSVERPDGSNFTLKIRSTKLEDSAMYFCASSEFTAGLPNTGELFFGEGSRLTVL.

The chain uses TRBV6-1 and TRBJ2-1; TRBD2 matches 10 bases. V dropped 1 base and J dropped 7; count of bases not matched to a gene: 10. This CDR3 region has 17 residues. From germline, CDR1 is MNHNS and CDR2 SASEGT. The CDR3 sequence is CASSEEKSGRAQNEQFF. The CDR3 DNA reads TGTGCCAGCAGTGAAGAGAAAAGCGGGAGGGCTCAGAATGAGCAGTTCTTC.